This TCR beta chain stems from a study of blood T cell repertoires in COVID-19. Unmatched junction bases numbered 8, after V lost 1 base and J lost 8 bases. The CDR3 is made up of 15 amino acids. CDR1 and CDR2 from the germline V gene are GTSNPN and SVGIG (reference sequence). Sequencing was performed with immunoSEQ multiplex PCR; in TCRdb, only in-frame clones are kept and a portion is missing. The table has around 100,000 clones, less than 85% seen once. The chain carries TRBV30 and TRBJ1-4; 9 nucleotides align to TRBD1. The receptor comes from a man aged 65-85 years with active or convalescent COVID-19. Material for sequencing was peripheral blood. The CDR3 here is CAWSDTQGANEKLFF. The CDR3 DNA is TGTGCCTGGAGTGATACACAGGGGGCGAACGAAAAACTGTTTTTT.